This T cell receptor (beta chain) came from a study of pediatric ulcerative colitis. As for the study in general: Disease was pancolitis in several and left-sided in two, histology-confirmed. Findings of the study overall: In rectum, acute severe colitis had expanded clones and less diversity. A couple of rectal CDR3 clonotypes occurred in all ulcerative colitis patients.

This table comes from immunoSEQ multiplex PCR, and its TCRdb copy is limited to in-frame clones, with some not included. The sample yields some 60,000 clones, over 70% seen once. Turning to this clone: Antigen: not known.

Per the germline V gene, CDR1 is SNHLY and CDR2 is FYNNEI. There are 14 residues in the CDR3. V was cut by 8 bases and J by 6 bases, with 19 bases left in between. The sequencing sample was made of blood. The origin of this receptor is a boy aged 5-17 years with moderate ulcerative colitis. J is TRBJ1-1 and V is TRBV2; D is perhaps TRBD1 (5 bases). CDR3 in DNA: TGTGCCAGCGCCGCCTTGAGGGGTATCTCTGAAGCTTTCTTT. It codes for CASAALRGISEAFF.